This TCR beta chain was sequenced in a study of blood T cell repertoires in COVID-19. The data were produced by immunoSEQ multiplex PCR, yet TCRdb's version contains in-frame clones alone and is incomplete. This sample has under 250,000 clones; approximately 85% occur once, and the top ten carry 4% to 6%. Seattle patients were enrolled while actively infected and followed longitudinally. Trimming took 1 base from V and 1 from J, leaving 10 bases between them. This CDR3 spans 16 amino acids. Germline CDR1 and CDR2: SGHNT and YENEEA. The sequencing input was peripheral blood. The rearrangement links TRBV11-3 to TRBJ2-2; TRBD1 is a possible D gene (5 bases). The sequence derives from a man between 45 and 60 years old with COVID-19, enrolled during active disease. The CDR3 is CASSLAAGQNTGELFF. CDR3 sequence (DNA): TGTGCCAGCAGCTTAGCGGCAGGGCAGAACACCGGGGAGCTGTTTTTT.